The subject of this entry is one T cell receptor (beta chain). Antigen unknown. This entry belongs to a study of PD-L1 blockade in urothelial cancer. Study at large: Blood underwent analysis 3 weeks (second dose) and 6 weeks after treatment began. Study-level findings and limits: A below-median TCR clonality in blood before treatment predicted better survival.

The patients' disease, urothelial carcinoma, was locally advanced or metastatic. Data came from immunoSEQ multiplex PCR; TCRdb stores just in-frame clones and leaves some out. In the table there are around 42,000 clones, 70% to 85% of which are singletons. The germline gives CDR1 MGHRA, CDR2 YSYEKL. V gave up 0 bases and J gave up 9 bases; unmatched junction bases: 13. The CDR3 loop spans 16 amino acids. The chain is built from TRBV4-1 and TRBJ2-7; the match to TRBD2 covers 8 bases. The receptor's source is a man aged 70 or older with urothelial cancer. The specimen was PBMCs, collected around atezolizumab (anti-PD-L1) treatment. The CDR3 reads CASSQEWGRGGGGQYF. CDR3 coding DNA: TGCGCCAGCAGCCAAGAATGGGGCCGGGGGGGAGGTGGGCAGTACTTC.